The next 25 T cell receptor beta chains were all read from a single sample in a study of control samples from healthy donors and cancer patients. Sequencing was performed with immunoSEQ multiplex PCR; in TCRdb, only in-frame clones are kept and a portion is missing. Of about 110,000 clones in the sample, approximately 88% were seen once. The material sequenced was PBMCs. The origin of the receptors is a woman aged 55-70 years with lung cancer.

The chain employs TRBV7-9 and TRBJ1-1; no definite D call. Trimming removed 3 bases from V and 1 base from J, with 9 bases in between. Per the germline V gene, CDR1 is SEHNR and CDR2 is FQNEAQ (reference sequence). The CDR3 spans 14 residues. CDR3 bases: TGTGCCAGCAGCTTCAGATCGGAGAACACTGAAGCTTTCTTT. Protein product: CASSFRSENTEAFF.

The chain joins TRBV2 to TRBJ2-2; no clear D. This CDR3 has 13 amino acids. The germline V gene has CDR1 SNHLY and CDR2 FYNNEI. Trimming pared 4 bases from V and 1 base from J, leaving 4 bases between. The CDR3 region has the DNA TGTGCCAGCAGTGTTCAGAACACCGGGGAGCTGTTTTTT. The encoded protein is CASSVQNTGELFF. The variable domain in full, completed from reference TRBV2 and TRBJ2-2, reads EPEVTQTPSHQVTQMGQEVILRCVPISNHLYFYWYRQILGQKVEFLVSFYNNEISEKSEIFDDQFSVERPDGSNFTLKIRSTKLEDSAMYFCASSVQNTGELFFGEGSRLTVL.

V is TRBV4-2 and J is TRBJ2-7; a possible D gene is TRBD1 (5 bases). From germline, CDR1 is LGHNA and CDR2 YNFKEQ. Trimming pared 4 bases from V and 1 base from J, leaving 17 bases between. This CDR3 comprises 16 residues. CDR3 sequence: CASSRGRQSSSYEQYF. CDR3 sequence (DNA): TGTGCCAGCAGCCGAGGAAGACAGAGTTCTTCCTACGAGCAGTACTTC.

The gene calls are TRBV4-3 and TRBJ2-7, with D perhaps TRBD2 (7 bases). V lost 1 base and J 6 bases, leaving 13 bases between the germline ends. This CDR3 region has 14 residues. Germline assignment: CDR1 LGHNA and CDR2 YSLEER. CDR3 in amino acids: CASSQGGRGVEQYF. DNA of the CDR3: TGCGCCAGCAGCCAAGGGGGGAGGGGGGTCGAGCAGTACTTC.

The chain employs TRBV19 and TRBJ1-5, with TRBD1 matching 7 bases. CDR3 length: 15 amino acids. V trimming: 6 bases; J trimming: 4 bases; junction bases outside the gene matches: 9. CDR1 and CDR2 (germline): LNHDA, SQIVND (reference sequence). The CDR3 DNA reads TGTGCCAGTAGCCACCGGGACAGAAGAAATCAGCCCCAGCATTTT. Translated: CASSHRDRRNQPQHF.

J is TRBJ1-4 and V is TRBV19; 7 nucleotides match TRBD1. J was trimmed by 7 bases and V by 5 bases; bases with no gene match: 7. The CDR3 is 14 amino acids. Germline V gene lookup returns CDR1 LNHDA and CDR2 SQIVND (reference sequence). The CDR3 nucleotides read TGTGCCAGTAGTCTCACAGGGGTGGGTGAAAAACTGTTTTTT. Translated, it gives CASSLTGVGEKLFF.

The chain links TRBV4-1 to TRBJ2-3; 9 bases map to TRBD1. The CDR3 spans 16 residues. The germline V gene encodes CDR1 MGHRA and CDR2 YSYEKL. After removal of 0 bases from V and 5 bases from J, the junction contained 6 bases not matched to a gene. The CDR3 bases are TGCGCCAGCAGCCAAGAGCGGACAGGGGCGTTAGATACGCAGTATTTT. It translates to CASSQERTGALDTQYF.

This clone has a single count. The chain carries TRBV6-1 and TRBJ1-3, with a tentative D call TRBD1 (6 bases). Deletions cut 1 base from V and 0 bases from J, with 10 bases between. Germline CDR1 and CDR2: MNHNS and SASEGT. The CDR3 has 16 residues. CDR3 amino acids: CASSEGTGNSGNTIYF. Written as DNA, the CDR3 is TGTGCCAGCAGTGAAGGCACAGGGAACTCTGGAAACACCATATATTTT.

In DNA form, the CDR3 reads TGTGCCAGCAGCGTAGACTACTCCGGGACAGGGGGTGGCTACACCTTC. This codes for CASSVDYSGTGGGYTF. V gene TRBV9 combines with J gene TRBJ1-2; 11 nucleotides line up with TRBD1. The junction had 8 bases not matched to a gene; V was cut back by 0 bases and J by 7 bases. CDR1 is SGDLS, CDR2 YYNGEE, per germline. The CDR3 has 16 residues. The full variable domain, with the rest looked up from reference TRBV9 and TRBJ1-2, is DSGVTQTPKHLITATGQRVTLRCSPRSGDLSVYWYQQSLDQGLQFLIQYYNGEERAKGNILERFSAQQFPDLHSELNLSSLELGDSALYFCASSVDYSGTGGGYTFGSGTRLTVV.

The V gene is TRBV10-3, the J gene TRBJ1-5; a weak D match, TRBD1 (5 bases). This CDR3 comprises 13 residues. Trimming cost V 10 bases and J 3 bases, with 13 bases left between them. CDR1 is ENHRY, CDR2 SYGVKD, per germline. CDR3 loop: CATIGGVNQPQHF. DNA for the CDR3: TGTGCCACAATTGGGGGGGTCAATCAGCCCCAGCATTTT.

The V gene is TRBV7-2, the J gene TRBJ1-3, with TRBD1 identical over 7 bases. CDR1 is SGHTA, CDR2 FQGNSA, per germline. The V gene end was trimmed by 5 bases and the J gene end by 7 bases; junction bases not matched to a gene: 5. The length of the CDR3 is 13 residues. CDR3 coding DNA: TGTGCCAGCAGCCCCACAGGGGTGAACACCATATATTTT. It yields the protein CASSPTGVNTIYF.

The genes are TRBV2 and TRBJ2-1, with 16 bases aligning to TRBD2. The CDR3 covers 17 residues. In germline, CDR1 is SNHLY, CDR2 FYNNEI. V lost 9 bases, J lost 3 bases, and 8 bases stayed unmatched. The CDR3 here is CASHAGLAGGYYNEQFF. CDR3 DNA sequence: TGTGCCAGTCATGCGGGACTAGCGGGGGGGTACTACAATGAGCAGTTCTTC.

CDR3 residues: CASGRKGTGGSHGYTF. CDR3 nucleotides: TGTGCCAGCGGACGTAAAGGGACAGGGGGTTCCCATGGCTACACCTTC. The chain recombines TRBV3-1 (or the pseudogene TRBV3-2) with TRBJ1-2, with 11 bases identical to TRBD1. From germline, CDR1 is LGHDT and CDR2 YNNKEL (reference sequence). The CDR3 sequence is 16 residues long. V lost 8 bases and J lost 6; bases outside the gene matches: 14.

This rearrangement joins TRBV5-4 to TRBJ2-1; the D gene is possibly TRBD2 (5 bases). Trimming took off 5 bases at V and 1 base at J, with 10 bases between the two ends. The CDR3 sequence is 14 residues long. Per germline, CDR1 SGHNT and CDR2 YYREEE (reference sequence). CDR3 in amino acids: CASSPRGSYNEQFF. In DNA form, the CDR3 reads TGTGCCAGCAGTCCACGGGGTTCCTACAATGAGCAGTTCTTC.

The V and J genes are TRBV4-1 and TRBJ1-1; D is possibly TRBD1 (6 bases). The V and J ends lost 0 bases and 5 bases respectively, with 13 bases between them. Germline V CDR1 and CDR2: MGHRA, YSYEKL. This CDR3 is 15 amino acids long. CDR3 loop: CASSQEGGGGTEAFF. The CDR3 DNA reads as TGCGCCAGCAGCCAAGAAGGGGGTGGTGGGACTGAAGCTTTCTTT.

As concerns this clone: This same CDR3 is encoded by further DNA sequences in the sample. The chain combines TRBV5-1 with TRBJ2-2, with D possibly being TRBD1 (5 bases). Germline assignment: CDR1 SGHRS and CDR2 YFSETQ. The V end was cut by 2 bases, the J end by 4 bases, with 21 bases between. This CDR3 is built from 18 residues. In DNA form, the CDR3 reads TGCGCCAGCAGCTTCTCAGGGTTGGGGCGGTTGGGCACCGGGGAGCTGTTTTTT. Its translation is CASSFSGLGRLGTGELFF. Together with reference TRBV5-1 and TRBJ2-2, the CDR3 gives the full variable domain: KAGVTQTPRYLIKTRGQQVTLSCSPISGHRSVSWYQQTPGQGLQFLFEYFSETQRNKGNFPGRFSGRQFSNSRSEMNVSTLELGDSALYLCASSFSGLGRLGTGELFFGEGSRLTVL.

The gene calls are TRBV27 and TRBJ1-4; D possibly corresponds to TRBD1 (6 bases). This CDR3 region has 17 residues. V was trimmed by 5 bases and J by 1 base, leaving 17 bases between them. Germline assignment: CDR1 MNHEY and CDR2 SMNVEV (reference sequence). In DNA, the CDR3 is TGTGCCAGCAGTGCCCCCCAGGGGCGTGGAACTAATGAAAAACTGTTTTTT. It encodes CASSAPQGRGTNEKLFF.

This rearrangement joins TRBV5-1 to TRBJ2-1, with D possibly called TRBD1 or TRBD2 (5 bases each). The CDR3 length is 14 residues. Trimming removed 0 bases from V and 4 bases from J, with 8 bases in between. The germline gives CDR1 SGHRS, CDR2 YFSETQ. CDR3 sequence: CASSLVGAYNEQFF. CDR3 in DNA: TGCGCCAGCAGCTTGGTCGGGGCTTACAATGAGCAGTTCTTC.

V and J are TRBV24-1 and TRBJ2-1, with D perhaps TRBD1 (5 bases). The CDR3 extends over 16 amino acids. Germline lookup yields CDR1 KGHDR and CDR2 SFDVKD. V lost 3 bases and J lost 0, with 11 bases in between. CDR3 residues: CATSDRRESSYNEQFF. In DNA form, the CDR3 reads TGTGCCACCAGTGATCGCAGGGAAAGCTCCTACAATGAGCAGTTCTTC.

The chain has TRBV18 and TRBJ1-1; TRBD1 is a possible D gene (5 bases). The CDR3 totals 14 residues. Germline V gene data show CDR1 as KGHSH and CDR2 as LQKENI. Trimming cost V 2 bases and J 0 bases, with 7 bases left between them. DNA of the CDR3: TGTGCCAGCTCACCAGGGACTATGAACACTGAAGCTTTCTTT. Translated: CASSPGTMNTEAFF.

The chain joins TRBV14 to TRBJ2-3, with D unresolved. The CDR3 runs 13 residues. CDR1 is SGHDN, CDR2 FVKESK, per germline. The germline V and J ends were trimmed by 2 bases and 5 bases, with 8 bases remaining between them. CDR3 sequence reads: CASSQYYGDTQYF. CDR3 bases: TGTGCCAGCAGCCAATATTACGGAGATACGCAGTATTTT. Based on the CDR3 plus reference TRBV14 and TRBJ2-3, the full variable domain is EAGVTQFPSHSVIEKGQTVTLRCDPISGHDNLYWYRRVMGKEIKFLLHFVKESKQDESGMPNNRFLAERTGGTYSTLKVQPAELEDSGVYFCASSQYYGDTQYFGPGTRLTVL.

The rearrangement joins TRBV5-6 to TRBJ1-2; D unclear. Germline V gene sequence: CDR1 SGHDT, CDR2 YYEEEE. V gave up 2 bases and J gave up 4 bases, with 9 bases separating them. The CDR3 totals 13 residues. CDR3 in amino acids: CASSLEPLYGYTF. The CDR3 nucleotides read TGTGCCAGCAGCTTAGAACCGCTCTATGGCTACACCTTC.

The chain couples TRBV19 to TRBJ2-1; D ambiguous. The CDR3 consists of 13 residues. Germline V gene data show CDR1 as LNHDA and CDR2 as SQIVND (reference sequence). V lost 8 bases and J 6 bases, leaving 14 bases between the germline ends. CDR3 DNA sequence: TGTGCCAGTCGGGCGCCGGCCAGCAATGAGCAGTTCTTC. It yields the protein CASRAPASNEQFF.

The chain's CDR3 is CASSPQGADYGYTF. DNA of the CDR3: TGTGCCAGCAGTCCACAGGGGGCTGACTATGGCTACACCTTC. V gene TRBV6-5 combines with J gene TRBJ1-2, with TRBD1 matching 9 bases. Germline assignment: CDR1 MNHEY and CDR2 SVGAGI. This CDR3 has 14 amino acids. J was trimmed by 3 bases and V by 5 bases; bases with no gene match: 4.

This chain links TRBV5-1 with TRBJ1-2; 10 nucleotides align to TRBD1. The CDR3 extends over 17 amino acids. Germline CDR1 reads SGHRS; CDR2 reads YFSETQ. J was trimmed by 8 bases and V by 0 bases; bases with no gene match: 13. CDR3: CASSLVVRDRGSGGYTF. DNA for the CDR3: TGCGCCAGCAGCTTGGTGGTTCGGGACAGGGGTAGTGGAGGCTACACCTTC.